This T cell receptor beta chain originates from a study of a mutant IDH1 vaccine in newly diagnosed glioma. Whole-study context: In some groups vaccination began 4-6 weeks post-radiotherapy; others received it with temozolomide. Before enrollment, the patients had been treated with radiotherapy alone, temozolomide alone, or both together. Most of them had received both. Notes on the study in general: Apparently unrelated to pseudoprogression were changes in the top peripheral T cell clonotypes.

Time point reported: week 35, safety follow-up. Topical imiquimod was applied with each vaccine dose, which held 300 ug of mutant IDH1 20-mer peptide. Worth noting for this clone: What it binds is not known.

TCRdb keeps only in-frame clones here, not all; method: immunoSEQ multiplex PCR. The data hold approximately 50,000 clones, with roughly nine tenths observed a single time. The sequence came from a man aged 35-49 years with glioma. The starting material was PBMCs, obtained from a glioma patient whose treatment included an IDH1 peptide vaccine.

Here the CDR3 reads CASSYLGEVLGEKLFF. CDR3 in DNA: TGTGCCAGCAGTTACTTGGGAGAAGTGCTCGGTGAAAAACTGTTTTTT. This chain joins TRBV6-5 and TRBJ1-4; D gene uncertain. With 1 base removed from V and 7 bases from J, the gap between germline ends came to 16 bases. The CDR3 sequence is 16 residues long. In germline, CDR1 is MNHEY, CDR2 SVGAGI.